This TCR beta chain emerged from a study of shared clonotypes between healthy human individuals. Background on the study: Each donor had three CD4 naive, three CD4 memory, two CD8 naive and one CD8 memory plate. Study-wide results and limits: Sampling covered nothing but blood. Tissue TCR repertoires likely differ from those found in blood. Non-shared clonotypes had lower generation probabilities than those shared by all four donors.

Method: immunoSEQ multiplex PCR; TCRdb's copy keeps in-frame clones and lacks some. The sample records about 610,000 clones, around 97% being singletons. A word on this clone: Its antigen is not known. Other DNA sequences in the sample encode the same CDR3.

Sequenced material: naive CD4+ T cells sorted from blood. Subset here: CD45RA+ positively selected. The TCR was taken from a woman aged 25 to 39 in good health.

Here the CDR3 DNA reads TGCGCCAGCAGCTTAGGCCGGGACAGGGTCTCCTACGAGCAGTACTTC. It codes for CASSLGRDRVSYEQYF. The V and J genes are TRBV5-1 and TRBJ2-7, with 9 positions matching TRBD1. CDR3 size: 16 residues. Looked up from germline, CDR1 is SGHRS and CDR2 is YFSETQ. After removal of 2 bases from V and 0 bases from J, the junction contained 6 bases not matched to a gene.